The 14 T cell receptor beta chains given below trace back to one sample, sequenced in a study of vaccination and CD4 T cells after COVID-19. The antigens of these receptors remain unknown. Stated treatment: approximately 9-day PBMC culture with coronavirus spike peptide pools or control peptides (ViraFEST assay). Ahead of the COVID-19 pandemic (2011-2018), the CD4+ T cells of the unexposed donor were collected. The Oncomine TCR Beta short-read assay was what sequenced the DNA obtained from cultured CD4+ T cells. TCRdb processed the PCR reads anew with MiXCR; each CDR3 protein has one entry. Of about 4,500 distinct CDR3 sequences in the sample, about three fifths are singletons; the top ten hold around a third. The sequencing sample was made of CD4+ T cells from blood, cultured in vitro. Receptors originate from a human donor in good health.

V is TRBV19 and J is TRBJ1-3; weak D call: TRBD1 (6 bases). Germline loops: CDR1 LNHDA, CDR2 SQIVND (reference sequence). The CDR3 length is 14 residues. V was cut by 7 bases and J by 0 bases, with 10 bases left in between. CDR3 DNA sequence: TGTGCCAGTACCCGAGGGGGCTCTGGAAACACCATATATTTT. It is translated as CASTRGGSGNTIYF.

The chain employs TRBV25-1 and TRBJ2-2, with D possibly TRBD1 on 6 matching bases. This CDR3 has 16 amino acids. Germline values: CDR1 MGHDK, CDR2 SYGVNS. Trimming took 4 bases from V and 4 from J, leaving 16 bases between them. Written as DNA, the CDR3 is TGTGCCAGCAGTGCCCGTGGGGGCCTGAGCACCGGGGAGCTGTTTTTT. This sequence encodes CASSARGGLSTGELFF.

This chain connects TRBV20-1 to TRBJ1-2; weak D call: TRBD1 (5 bases). The CDR3 has 15 amino acids. CDR1 is DFQATT and CDR2 is SNEGSKA in the germline V gene (reference sequence). Deletions cut 0 bases from V and 7 bases from J, with 18 bases between. The CDR3 loop reads CSARDLTRDFRGYTF. Written as DNA, the CDR3 is TGCAGTGCTAGAGATCTGACCAGGGATTTCCGTGGCTACACCTTC.

J is TRBJ1-1 and V is TRBV6-1; a weak D match, TRBD1 (5 bases). Trimming shortened V by 10 bases and J by 3 bases, and 15 bases separated the two germline ends. The CDR3 runs to 13 residues. In germline, CDR1 is MNHNS, CDR2 SASEGT. The CDR3 sequence: CATWGRSYTEAFF. The CDR3 DNA reads as TGTGCCACCTGGGGACGGTCCTACACTGAAGCTTTCTTT.

J is TRBJ2-2 and V is TRBV20-1, with 12 positions matching TRBD2. Germline V lookup: CDR1 DFQATT, CDR2 SNEGSKA (reference sequence). The CDR3 runs to 17 residues. The V and J ends lost 0 bases and 5 bases, in that order; junction bases with no gene match: 7. The CDR3 DNA reads as TGCAGTGCTAGAGATTGGGCTAGCGGGAGGGCAACCGGGGAGCTGTTTTTT. This sequence encodes CSARDWASGRATGELFF.

This sequence joins TRBV9 and TRBJ1-1; D remains ambiguous. CDR1 is SGDLS, CDR2 YYNGEE, per germline. The V gene lost 0 bases and the J gene lost 3 bases, with 12 bases spanning the gap. The CDR3 is 15 amino acids. As DNA, the CDR3 is TGTGCCAGCAGCGTAGGGGCCTTAGGTTACACTGAAGCTTTCTTT. Amino acids: CASSVGALGYTEAFF.

This clonotype was seen a handful of times. V gene TRBV12-3 or TRBV12-4 combines with J gene TRBJ1-5, with 9 bases identical to TRBD1. The CDR3 length is 15 residues. V dropped 3 bases and J dropped 7; count of bases not matched to a gene: 7. CDR3 sequence (DNA): TGTGCCAGCAGTTTGGGACAGGGAGTGAACCAGCCCCAGCATTTT. The encoded protein is CASSLGQGVNQPQHF.

The rearrangement uses TRBV12-3 or TRBV12-4 and TRBJ1-1; D unresolved. The V gene lost 3 bases and the J gene lost 7 bases, with 6 bases spanning the gap. The CDR3 spans 11 residues. The CDR3 reads CASSFVGEAFF. For the CDR3, the DNA is TGTGCCAGCAGTTTCGTGGGTGAAGCTTTCTTT.

The J gene is TRBJ1-6, the V gene TRBV10-1; a weak D match, TRBD1 (5 bases). The CDR3 length is 16 residues. V was cut by 0 bases and J by 8 bases, with 14 bases left in between. Looked up from germline, CDR1 is WNHNN and CDR2 is SYGVQD (reference sequence). Here the CDR3 reads CASSESTGVGDSPLHF. The CDR3 bases are TGCGCCAGCAGTGAGTCTACCGGTGTAGGGGATTCACCCCTCCACTTT.

This chain joins TRBV28 and TRBJ1-2, with a possible D match to TRBD1 (6 bases). The CDR3 runs 15 residues. Looked up from germline, CDR1 is MDHEN and CDR2 is SYDVKM. Trimming cost V 6 bases and J 1 base, with 15 bases left between them. Here the CDR3 DNA reads TGTGCCAGCAGACTACAGGGTACTCTTAACTATGGCTACACCTTC. This codes for CASRLQGTLNYGYTF.

The rearrangement joins TRBV6-5 to TRBJ2-7; 10 nucleotides agree with TRBD2. J was trimmed by 2 bases and V by 0 bases; bases with no gene match: 7. The germline CDR1 and CDR2 sequences are MNHEY and SVGAGI. This CDR3 is built from 17 residues. The CDR3 nucleotides read TGTGCCAGCAGTTACTCGAATCTGCTAGCGGGAGCCTACGAGCAGTACTTC. It yields the protein CASSYSNLLAGAYEQYF.

The chain recombines TRBV23-1 with TRBJ2-5; D is undetermined. TRBV23-1 is noted as an ORF with a role that remains uncertain. The CDR3 contains 12 residues. V lost 8 bases and J 3 bases, leaving 10 bases between the germline ends. In DNA, the CDR3 is TGCGCCAGCTACCCCAACGAAGAGACCCAGTACTTC. Protein product: CASYPNEETQYF.

In this sample, this clonotype turned up once. The rearrangement uses TRBV28 and TRBJ1-6; 10 nucleotides agree with TRBD1. The CDR3 has 14 residues. CDR1 is MDHEN and CDR2 is SYDVKM in the germline V gene. V was pared by 11 bases and J by 6 bases, with 7 bases of the junction left unmatched. The CDR3 region has the DNA TGTGCCTCCCAGGGGACAGGGGTTAATTCACCCCTCCACTTT. This translates into CASQGTGVNSPLHF.

The V gene is TRBV29-1, the J gene TRBJ2-1; tentatively, D is TRBD1 (5 bases). The V gene's germline CDR1 is SQVTM and CDR2 ANQGSEA. The CDR3 is 14 amino acids. In DNA, the CDR3 is TGCAGTTTTAGGGGCGACCAATCCTACAATGAGCAGTTCTTC. It codes for CSFRGDQSYNEQFF.